The source of this T cell receptor beta chain is a study of T cell responses to AZD1222 COVID-19 vaccine. Study-wide context: Combined were second doses at about 4 or about 12 weeks. Study observations and caveats: Spike-spanning, vaccine-associated CD4 TCRs were dominant at 160-218 and 743-854. The donor cohort was predominantly white British with a female majority, and clonal diversity may have been underestimated.

Here immunoSEQ multiplex PCR was the method, and the copy in TCRdb shows in-frame clones only, minus some. The table lists 110,000 to 150,000 clones, 85% to 95% of them singletons. A word on this clone: Its target is unknown.

Looked up from germline, CDR1 is SGHNT and CDR2 is YENEEA. Trimming took off 0 bases at V and 10 bases at J, with 10 bases between the two ends. This CDR3 spans 13 amino acids. The chain links TRBV11-3 to TRBJ2-1; D unresolved. The TCR was taken from an adult in good health. Sequences were derived from peripheral blood, sampled on day 0 of AZD1222 vaccination. The CDR3 coding sequence is TGTGCCAGCAGCTTAGAAGGGAACGGAGAGCAGTTCTTC. Translation: CASSLEGNGEQFF.